This T cell receptor (beta chain) was recorded in a study of T-cell memory formation after mild COVID-19 (dated by TCRdb to the early 2020s). Context from the whole study: TCR sequence clusters from the two donors were found to be largely donor specific. In a couple of donors, T-cell clones that expanded and contracted after mild COVID-19 were tracked by sequencing TCRalpha and TCRbeta repertoires over time. Two young, previously healthy adult volunteers, one female and one male, were included in the cohort.

A remark on this clonotype: This clone's antigen is unknown. Qualities for individual bases were not recorded, and no much larger clone is one base off.

Ficoll-Paque density gradient centrifugation was used to isolate PBMCs. Broader findings and caveats from the paper: SARS-CoV-2 specificity of the second-wave clones peaking on day 37 was not confirmed. From day 15 to 85, contracting clones showed balanced CD4/CD8 phenotypes, whereas a second wave of clones that expanded from day 15 to 37 leaned towards CD4+. Some responding clones were detected in pre-infection memory, which suggested that pre-existing cross-reactive memory T cells had joined the SARS-CoV-2 response. The study covered only a couple of mild cases, and larger cohorts including severe cases with pre-infection samples were considered necessary. Contracting CD4+ clones turned up mainly in the CM and EM memory subsets, whereas EMRA was where CD8+ clones were enriched.

Sequencing instrument: Illumina NovaSeq 6000. TCRalpha and TCRbeta cDNA libraries were constructed by 5'RACE with constant-segment primers, with sample barcodes and unique molecular identifiers being introduced. RNA was extracted from every sample with Trizol reagent. Library amplification was performed in two PCR steps, and a second sample barcode and Illumina TruSeq adapters were introduced in the second step. The libraries were sequenced on an Illumina NovaSeq using 2 x 150 bp paired-end reads. The study's processing was this. The reads were demultiplexed and collapsed into UMI-guided consensus sequences using migec v1.2.7. Using mixcr v2.1.11, the UMI consensuses were aligned to TRA and TRB V and J templates and assembled into clonotypes. Clonotypes were classified as expanded or contracted when called significant by both edgeR and NoisET, with noise models trained on biological replicates. For edgeR calls, the thresholds were a false discovery rate-adjusted p below 0.01 and a log2 fold-change of 1. As an exploratory analysis of dynamics, max-normalized trajectories of the 1000 most abundant clonotypes were examined by PCA with hierarchical clustering. Separately sequenced CD4+ and CD8+ repertoires were used to assign a CD4 or CD8 phenotype to each responding clone. The public reads were reprocessed in TCRdb via fastp at Q25 and MiXCR, keeping in-frame beta chains. Entries that share a CDR3 protein sequence are merged under the most common genes and DNA. The V and J calls were determined by TCRdb, not by the authors. Present in this sample are 550,000 to 700,000 distinct CDR3 sequences, roughly 18% of which were seen just once. The ten biggest clones cover around 12% of the sample.

V is reduced by 0 bases and J by 2 bases, leaving a spacing of 19 bases between them. From the germline V gene, CDR1 is SGHVS and CDR2 is FQNEAQ. The CDR3 holds 18 amino acids from the cysteine to the phenylalanine. CDR3 DNA is the only sequence kept; it has 54 bases, read in frame from the first base. The TCR was taken from an adult woman who had mild COVID-19 (a few samples of this study predate the infection). The sample titles of this study are shuffled in the database, so cell type and time point are left out; the donor was told from shared clones. The sequence links TRBV7-8 to TRBJ1-2; matching of 5 bases hints at TRBD1 as the D gene. The sample was PBMCs or a T cell subset sorted from them (not recorded which). The CDR3 protein sequence reads: CASSLAPYKTEFNYGYTF. The base sequence is TGTGCCAGCAGCTTAGCTCCTTACAAGACAGAGTTCAACTATGGCTACACCTTC.